What follows are 21 T cell receptor beta chains derived from one specimen sequenced in a study of Ad26.COV2.S vaccination and SARS-CoV-2 variants. Generated by immunoSEQ multiplex PCR, the TCRdb table keeps only in-frame clones and is missing some. Of roughly 400,000 clones in the sample, around 91% were seen once. The treatment here: some 20 received Ad26.COV2.S at low or high dose, single or two shots; a few received placebo; per-sample allocation not given. The study sampled participants on day 63 after the first vaccine or placebo injection. This sample comprised peripheral blood, obtained in a trial of Ad26.COV2.S vaccine versus placebo. The receptor source for this set is a person aged 18-65 years who received the Ad26.COV2.S COVID-19 vaccine or a placebo.

This clone appeared once. This chain connects TRBV10-2 to TRBJ2-7, with 8 nucleotides matching TRBD2. The CDR3 has 14 residues. Looked up from germline, CDR1 is WSHSY and CDR2 is SAAADI. J was trimmed by 4 bases and V by 4 bases; bases with no gene match: 6. CDR3 sequence reads: CASSGSGRGYEQYF. Written as DNA, the CDR3 is TGCGCCAGCAGTGGCAGCGGGAGAGGGTACGAGCAGTACTTC.

This sequence joins TRBV7-9 and TRBJ2-5, with D hard to call. The length of the CDR3 is 14 residues. Germline values: CDR1 SEHNR, CDR2 FQNEAQ (reference sequence). V was shortened by 0 bases and J by 5 bases, with 10 bases between the two germline ends. This CDR3 reads CASSLAWMLETQYF. The CDR3 DNA reads as TGTGCCAGCAGCTTAGCATGGATGTTGGAGACCCAGTACTTC.

The V call is TRBV3-1 (or the pseudogene TRBV3-2), the J call TRBJ2-5; TRBD2 matches 9 bases. Trimming at V came to 1 base and at J to 4 bases, leaving 4 bases not matched to a gene. This CDR3 has 15 amino acids. Germline V gene sequence: CDR1 LGHDT, CDR2 YNNKEL (reference sequence). The CDR3 loop reads CASSQAAGGSETQYF. As DNA, the CDR3 is TGTGCCAGCAGCCAAGCGGCGGGAGGGTCAGAGACCCAGTACTTC.

The rearrangement uses TRBV28 and TRBJ2-7, with D perhaps TRBD1 (6 bases). Germline-derived CDR1 and CDR2 are MDHEN and SYDVKM. Trimming removed 1 base from V and 3 bases from J, with 10 bases in between. CDR3 length: 14 amino acids. CDR3 coding DNA: TGTGCCAGCAGTTTATTGGGGGCTGACTACGAGCAGTACTTC. Residues: CASSLLGADYEQYF.

J is TRBJ2-2 and V is TRBV27; 7 bases match TRBD2. This CDR3 has 15 amino acids. The V gene's germline CDR1 is MNHEY and CDR2 SMNVEV (reference sequence). The trim removed 2 bases at V and 1 base at J, leaving 1 base unmatched. CDR3 bases: TGTGCCAGCAGTTTAGCGGGAGAGAACACCGGGGAGCTGTTTTTT. Translated, it gives CASSLAGENTGELFF.

The rearrangement uses TRBV19 and TRBJ1-2, with 7 bases identical to TRBD1. V dropped 6 bases and J dropped 0; count of bases not matched to a gene: 4. The CDR3 contains 14 residues. Germline V CDR1 and CDR2: LNHDA, SQIVND (reference sequence). CDR3 sequence: CASRRDRSNYGYTF. CDR3 nucleotides: TGTGCCAGTAGGCGGGACAGATCTAACTATGGCTACACCTTC.

This chain joins TRBV6-5 and TRBJ2-1; possibly TRBD1 or TRBD2 for D (5 bases each). CDR3 length: 14 amino acids. The V gene's germline CDR1 is MNHEY and CDR2 SVGAGI. Trimming removed 9 bases from V and 0 bases from J, with 12 bases in between. The CDR3 loop is CASSRGSSYNEQFF. CDR3 coding DNA: TGTGCCAGTTCGAGGGGTAGCTCCTACAATGAGCAGTTCTTC.

The chain is built from TRBV2 and TRBJ2-1; no clear D gene. The CDR3 is made up of 15 amino acids. V was shortened by 10 bases and J by 4 bases, with 20 bases between the two germline ends. Germline CDR1 is SNHLY and CDR2 is FYNNEI. The CDR3 DNA reads as TGTGCCATTTCACCTCGGCCCCCCCAATACAATGAGCAGTTCTTC. Its translation is CAISPRPPQYNEQFF.

This CDR3 reads CASSSVDEQFF. The CDR3 DNA is TGTGCCAGCAGCTCGGTAGATGAGCAGTTCTTC. The chain carries TRBV5-4 and TRBJ2-1; D not certain. Trimming stripped 3 bases from V and 8 bases from J, with 6 bases between. This CDR3 region has 11 residues. CDR1 is SGHNT, CDR2 YYREEE, per germline (reference sequence).

This clone was seen once. The chain combines TRBV7-9 with TRBJ2-5; TRBD1 matches 9 bases. This CDR3 spans 15 amino acids. Per germline, CDR1 SEHNR and CDR2 FQNEAQ (reference sequence). The V segment lost 6 bases and the J segment 5 bases; nucleotides outside the gene matches: 10. CDR3: CASREPGQGLETQYF. CDR3 DNA: TGTGCCAGCAGAGAACCGGGACAGGGACTGGAGACCCAGTACTTC.

The chain employs TRBV4-3 and TRBJ2-7; D may be TRBD1 or TRBD2 (7 bases each). The CDR3 totals 17 residues. Deletions cut 1 base from V and 2 bases from J, with 18 bases between. Looked up from germline, CDR1 is LGHNA and CDR2 is YSLEER. The CDR3 nucleotides are TGCGCCAGCAGCCAAGTCAGGGGGGGGCTAGCGGCCTACGAGCAGTACTTC. Its protein product is CASSQVRGGLAAYEQYF.

CDR3 DNA: TGTGCCACCAGACTAGCGGGACAAGATACGCAGTATTTT. Translation gives CATRLAGQDTQYF. J is TRBJ2-3 and V is TRBV10-3; 11 nucleotides align to TRBD2. Losses at the gene ends were 10 bases for V and 5 bases for J; bases not matched to a gene: 5. The germline V gene has CDR1 ENHRY and CDR2 SYGVKD. The CDR3 runs 13 residues.

The gene calls are TRBV2 and TRBJ1-4; D is perhaps TRBD1 (5 bases). This CDR3 is 15 amino acids long. The V gene lost 6 bases and the J gene lost 8 bases, with 19 bases spanning the gap. Looked up from germline, CDR1 is SNHLY and CDR2 is FYNNEI. The CDR3 region has the DNA TGTGCCAGCAGAACTGTCGGGACTCTCGGAGAAAAACTGTTTTTT. Protein sequence: CASRTVGTLGEKLFF.

The CDR3 DNA is TGTGCCAGCAGTGAACCAGGGCTGGGTCAGCCCCAGCATTTT. Protein sequence: CASSEPGLGQPQHF. J is TRBJ1-5 and V is TRBV6-1, with D possibly matching TRBD1 (5 bases). The ends were cut back, 2 bases at V and 6 bases at J, with 11 bases in the middle. CDR3 length: 14 residues. Germline V gives CDR1 MNHNS, CDR2 SASEGT.

V gene TRBV29-1 combines with J gene TRBJ2-6; 7 bases agree with TRBD1. After removal of 8 bases from V and 0 bases from J, the junction contained 7 bases not matched to a gene. Germline V CDR1 and CDR2: SQVTM, ANQGSEA. The CDR3 totals 15 residues. As DNA, the CDR3 is TGCAGCCTCGGACAGGTATTCTCTGGGGCCAACGTCCTGACTTTC. Amino acid sequence: CSLGQVFSGANVLTF.

The chain is built from TRBV5-1 and TRBJ2-1; 10 bases align to TRBD1. The CDR3 is 17 residues long. CDR1 SGHRS and CDR2 YFSETQ come from the germline V gene. V was clipped by 5 bases and J by 6 bases; unmatched bases: 14. CDR3 nucleotides: TGCGCCAGCAGTCGGGAAGTTTGGGACAGGGGACTCAATGAGCAGTTCTTC. It yields the protein CASSREVWDRGLNEQFF.

The DNA of the CDR3 is TGTGCCAGCAGCCCCGACCTCGGGGGTGCGGGAGTTAAGATGCCAGATACGCAGTATTTT. The encoded protein is CASSPDLGGAGVKMPDTQYF. The gene calls are TRBV9 and TRBJ2-3; 7 nucleotides agree with TRBD2. CDR1 is SGDLS, CDR2 YYNGEE, per germline. V shed 4 bases, J shed 4 bases, and the junction held 24 bases outside the gene matches. This CDR3 has 20 amino acids.

The CDR3 DNA sequence: TGTGCCAGCAGTTTACTGGCGGGAGCTAGAGAGCAGTACTTC. Amino acids: CASSLLAGAREQYF. The genes are TRBV27 and TRBJ2-7; 7 bases line up with TRBD2. The CDR3 totals 14 residues. The V gene's germline CDR1 is MNHEY and CDR2 SMNVEV (reference sequence). V gave up 2 bases and J gave up 7 bases; unmatched junction bases: 8.

The rearrangement uses TRBV19 and TRBJ2-1; TRBD2 is a possible D gene (6 bases). The germline V gene encodes CDR1 LNHDA and CDR2 SQIVND (reference sequence). V lost 2 bases to trimming and J lost 3 bases, with 20 bases between them. The CDR3 covers 18 residues. CDR3 region: CASSILRTTKGNYNEQFF. The CDR3 bases are TGTGCCAGTAGTATACTTAGGACTACCAAAGGGAACTACAATGAGCAGTTCTTC. The full variable domain, with the rest looked up from reference TRBV19 and TRBJ2-1, is DGGITQSPKYLFRKEGQNVTLSCEQNLNHDAMYWYRQDPGQGLRLIYYSQIVNDFQKGDIAEGYSVSREKKESFPLTVTSAQKNPTAFYLCASSILRTTKGNYNEQFFGPGTRLTVL.

J is TRBJ1-2 and V is TRBV5-6; possibly TRBD1 for D (5 bases). Germline V gene data show CDR1 as SGHDT and CDR2 as YYEEEE. V was cut by 3 bases and J by 5 bases, with 20 bases left in between. The CDR3 has 16 amino acids. CDR3 amino acids: CASSSGDSRDFYGYTF. In DNA form, the CDR3 reads TGTGCCAGCAGCTCGGGTGATTCCAGGGACTTTTATGGCTACACCTTC.

The V call is TRBV9, the J call TRBJ1-4, with D possibly being TRBD1 (5 bases). CDR1 and CDR2 (germline): SGDLS, YYNGEE. Trimming cost V 3 bases and J 2 bases, with 11 bases left between them. The CDR3 runs to 15 residues. CDR3 amino acids: CASSAEGRTNEKLFF. The CDR3 DNA follows: TGTGCCAGCAGCGCAGAGGGGCGGACTAATGAAAAACTGTTTTTT.